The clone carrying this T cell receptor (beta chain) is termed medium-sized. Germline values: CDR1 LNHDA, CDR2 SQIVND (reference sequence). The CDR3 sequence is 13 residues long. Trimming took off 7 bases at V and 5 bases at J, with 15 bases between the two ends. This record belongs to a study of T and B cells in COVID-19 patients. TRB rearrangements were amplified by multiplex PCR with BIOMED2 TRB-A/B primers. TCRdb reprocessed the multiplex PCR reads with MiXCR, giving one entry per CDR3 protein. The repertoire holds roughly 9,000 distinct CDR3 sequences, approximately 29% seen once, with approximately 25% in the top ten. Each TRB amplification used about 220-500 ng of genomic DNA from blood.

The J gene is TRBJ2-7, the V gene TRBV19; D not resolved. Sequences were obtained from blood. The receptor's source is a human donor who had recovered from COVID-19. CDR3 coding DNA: TGTGCCAGTATTACCCCCTCCAGCCACGAGCAGTACTTC. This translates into CASITPSSHEQYF.